This T cell receptor (beta chain) comes out of a study of untreated major depressive disorder (dated by TCRdb to the late 2010s). Background for the entire study: This cross-sectional case-control study compared T cell phenotype and TCR repertoire between antidepressant-free major depressive disorder patients and individually matched non-depressed controls. Sequencing followed up flow-cytometry Vbeta 5.1, Vbeta 11 and Vbeta 22 usage differences observed in the whole cohort.

CDR1 and CDR2 are read off the germline V gene (reference sequence) as SEHNR and FQNEAQ. V is cut back by 5 bases and J by 7 bases, with 11 bases in the junction unmatched. CDR3 length: 16 amino acids, cysteine to phenylalanine. Only the CDR3 DNA stays, 48 bases, in frame from base 1. Each depressed patient was matched pairwise with a non-depressed control on sex, age, current smoking status and body mass index. All participants were of European descent. Controls scored 5 or less on the Quick Inventory of Depressive Symptoms-Self Report and had no mood disorder, either currently or at any point in their lifetime. Participants were excluded if they had major medical conditions, Axis I/II comorbidities, regular medication or illicit drug use, or weekly alcohol intake above 100 g. About 30 ml of peripheral blood was collected from each participant into EDTA tubes. Thawed PBMCs underwent magnetic negative selection with the BD IMag Human CD4 T Lymphocyte Enrichment Set to purify CD4+ T cells. A purity of about 95% was typically achieved with the CD4+ enrichment method, as confirmed by flow cytometry. A subgroup of 5 or 6 case-control pairs, chosen blind to chemokine receptor expression and flow-cytometric repertoire skewing results, underwent TCRbeta sequencing. All blood samples were drawn in the morning at 8:00 a.m., and PBMCs were separated by Ficoll-Hypaque gradient centrifugation. Until being assayed, PBMCs were kept in liquid nitrogen after cryopreservation by gradual cooling to -80 degrees C.

Regarding this clone: Its antigen remains undetermined. Qualities for individual bases were not recorded, and no much larger clone is one base off.

The investigation overall reported the following: Because of strict matching and exclusion criteria, the study sample was comparatively small, which limits how generalizable the findings are. In the sequencing data, TRBV25-01 and TRBV02-01 usage matched the flow-cytometry pattern but was not statistically significant. Sequencing confirmed higher TRBV05-01 (Vbeta 5.1) usage among CD4+ T cells of depressed patients than controls, with p = 0.040 in a one-tailed test. For the sequencing comparisons, one-tailed planned tests were applied to only three Vbeta families that had been selected in advance. In every sequenced subject, the top five TRBV05-01 clones were all identified as private clones.

The Qiagen DNeasy Blood and Tissue Kit was used to extract total genomic DNA from purified CD4+ T cells. Following immunoSEQ immunosequencing protocols, the TCRbeta CDR3 region, as defined by IMGT, was amplified and sequenced. In the authors' own workflow: The immunoSEQ service preprocessed the raw sequence data to correct PCR and sequencing errors. After being loaded into the immunoSEQ Analyzer, the data underwent further analysis with VDJtools v1.0.7. The paired Wilcoxon signed-rank test was applied to assess differences between patients and controls. Here the immuneACCESS table is served through TCRdb, limited to in-frame sequences with V and J called. Missing clones are a known gap in these copies; in checked studies unresolved V genes cover under half, and the rest lacks a known reason. The DNA was the basis for D and trimming; V, J and clone size are from that table. The sample table shows around 20,000 clones, and just under 95% are seen once. Around 0.3% of the sample belongs to the ten largest clones.

The receptor was derived from a man aged 30-40 years in good health. What was sequenced was CD4+ T cells from PBMCs. Recombination connected TRBV7-9 to TRBJ1-5, with 10 bases in between that match TRBD1. The CDR3 region: CASSQGQGRFDQPQHF. The sequence in DNA is TGTGCCAGCAGCCAGGGACAGGGGAGGTTTGACCAGCCCCAGCATTTT.